This T cell receptor beta chain stems from a study of blood T cell repertoires in COVID-19. About the study: COVID-19 samples, acute and convalescent, were from the United States, Italy and Spain. T cells, B-cell-depleted T cells, or PBMCs supplied cDNA or gDNA.

In the authors' workflow: Researchers report that nucleated cell counts were estimated from reference gene primer amplification. Clones were read by immunoSEQ multiplex PCR, and TCRdb kept only the in-frame ones, dropping some. The V and J calls and the clone size are those of that table, but D and trimming were determined from the DNA. The sample shows roughly 76,000 clones, roughly 90% of them seen only once. This receptor was taken from a man in his 70s with active or convalescent COVID-19. Specimen: peripheral blood.

CDR3 nucleotide sequence: TGTGCCAGCAGCCGGGGACAGGGGGGAGAAAAACTGTTTTTT. Amino acids: CASSRGQGGEKLFF. The rearrangement joins TRBV7-9 to TRBJ1-4; 11 positions agree with TRBD1. In germline, CDR1 is SEHNR, CDR2 FQNEAQ (reference sequence). The CDR3 sequence is 14 residues long. V was clipped by 5 bases and J by 8 bases; unmatched bases: 4.